The present entry profiles one T cell receptor (beta chain) with its context. This record comes from a study of blood T cell repertoires in COVID-19. This CDR3 has 15 residues. Trimming cost V 2 bases and J 1 base, with 9 bases left between them. Germline CDR1 reads SEHNR; CDR2 reads FQNEAQ (reference sequence). Assay: immunoSEQ multiplex PCR; the TCRdb copy retains only in-frame clones and omits some. The data show 110,000 to 150,000 clones, 65% to 90% seen once. The specimen sequenced was peripheral blood. This clonotype was obtained from a man in his fifties or sixties with acute or convalescent COVID-19. The chain recombines TRBV7-9 with TRBJ2-4; possible D gene TRBD2, 5 bases. CDR3 amino acids: CASSLRGMAKNIQYF. CDR3 sequence (DNA): TGTGCCAGCAGCTTACGGGGTATGGCCAAAAACATTCAGTACTTC.